These 20 T cell receptor beta chains share one sample of origin, sequenced in a study of T-cell reconstitution after alpha-beta-depleted transplantation in children. Unique molecular identifiers were incorporated into the prepared TCRbeta library. One entry per CDR3 protein results from TCRdb running MiXCR on the PCR reads. The sample lists just under 350,000 distinct CDR3 sequences, around 15% seen once, with about 41% in the top ten. The starting material was PBMCs, mostly from graft donor cells, obtained 360 days after TCRalphabeta/CD19-depleted stem cell transplant. These receptors all come from a male patient between 2 and 15 years old who had a stem cell transplant for acute lymphoblastic leukemia, so the T cells may come from the graft donor.

This clonotype was counted only a few times. The chain recombines TRBV7-2 with TRBJ2-5, with D perhaps TRBD1 (6 bases). The V gene's germline CDR1 is SGHTA and CDR2 FQGNSA. Trimming cost V 0 bases and J 5 bases, with 13 bases left between them. The CDR3 totals 15 residues. The CDR3 sequence: CASSLAQGFQETQYF. The DNA of the CDR3 is TGTGCCAGCAGCTTAGCTCAGGGGTTTCAGGAGACCCAGTACTTC.

This chain uses TRBV28 with TRBJ1-3; D gene unclear. The germline V and J ends were trimmed by 1 base and 0 bases, with 10 bases remaining between them. Germline V gene data show CDR1 as MDHEN and CDR2 as SYDVKM. The CDR3 spans 16 residues. The CDR3 region is CASSLSPEASGNTIYF. Here the CDR3 DNA reads TGTGCCAGCAGTTTATCCCCGGAGGCCTCTGGAAACACCATATATTTT.

This clonotype appeared many times. The chain carries TRBV15 and TRBJ1-1; D remains ambiguous. Trimming shortened V by 6 bases and J by 0 bases, and 8 bases separated the two germline ends. This CDR3 has 13 residues. Germline V gene data show CDR1 as LNHNV and CDR2 as YYDKDF (reference sequence). The DNA for the CDR3 is TGTGCCACCAGGGGAGCGATGAACACTGAAGCTTTCTTT. Encoded protein: CATRGAMNTEAFF.

This clonotype was counted between two and nine times. The J gene is TRBJ2-7, the V gene TRBV11-1; a possible D gene is TRBD1 (6 bases). The CDR3 has 17 residues. Germline lookup yields CDR1 SGHAT and CDR2 FQDESV (reference sequence). V shed 0 bases and J shed 4 bases, with 19 bases lying between them. This chain's CDR3 is CASSLATRTGFPYEQYF. In DNA form, the CDR3 reads TGTGCCAGCAGCTTAGCCACTCGAACAGGGTTCCCTTACGAGCAGTACTTC. Full variable domain (missing parts from reference TRBV11-1 and TRBJ2-7): EAEVAQSPRYKITEKSQAVAFWCDPISGHATLYWYRQILGQGPELLVQFQDESVVDDSQLPKDRFSAERLKGVDSTLKIQPAELGDSAMYLCASSLATRTGFPYEQYFGPGTRLTVT.

This clonotype occurred a few times. The V and J genes are TRBV4-2 and TRBJ2-7, with 10 bases lining up with TRBD2. The J segment lost 2 bases and the V segment lost 3 bases, leaving 4 bases of the junction unmatched. The CDR3 has 15 amino acids. Germline lookup yields CDR1 LGHNA and CDR2 YNFKEQ. The CDR3: CASSHLAGETYEQYF. The CDR3 nucleotides read TGTGCCAGCAGCCACCTAGCGGGAGAGACCTACGAGCAGTACTTC.

In the case of this clonotype: Mismatch with germline at one junction end may stem from a read error. The chain is built from TRBV12-5 and TRBJ2-3, with a tentative D call TRBD1 (6 bases). There are 12 residues in the CDR3. Germline assignment: CDR1 LGHNT and CDR2 FRNRAP. The CDR3 loop is CASGFEGVASLF. CDR3 sequence (DNA): TGTGCTAGTGGTTTTGAGGGGGTGGCGTCTCTTTTT.

Comment on this clonotype: The CDR3 ends on some other residue instead of the conserved phenylalanine or tryptophan, so this is likely a read error. The DNA is omitted, as the CDR3 cannot be located on it reliably, and the CDR3 follows TCRdb's listing. The rearrangement uses TRBV20-1 and TRBJ2-1; the table's D gene call, TRBD2, was not cross checked with the DNA. The CDR3 has 13 residues if both end residues are counted. Germline values: CDR1 DFQATT, CDR2 SNEGSKA (reference sequence). CDR3 loop: CSAGGLAGRSLGL.

This clonotype was picked up a small number of times. CDR3 DNA sequence: TGTGCCAGCAGCCCTCGGACTAAGGACAATGAGCAGTTCTTC. The encoded protein is CASSPRTKDNEQFF. The gene calls are TRBV27 and TRBJ2-1, with D perhaps matching TRBD2 (6 bases). Trimming removed 6 bases at V and 5 bases at J, with 14 bases between. From germline, CDR1 is MNHEY and CDR2 SMNVEV (reference sequence). The length of the CDR3 is 14 residues.

The V call is TRBV5-4, the J call TRBJ2-5; a possible D gene is TRBD2 (7 bases). The CDR3 runs to 14 residues. The germline CDR1 and CDR2 sequences are SGHNT and YYREEE (reference sequence). The V end lost 1 base, the J end lost 5 bases, and 12 bases lay between the germline ends. In DNA, the CDR3 is TGTGCCAGCAGCTTGAGGGGGGGGAGTGAGACCCAGTACTTC. Translating gives CASSLRGGSETQYF. Together with reference TRBV5-4 and TRBJ2-5, the CDR3 gives the full variable domain: ETGVTQSPTHLIKTRGQQVTLRCSSQSGHNTVSWYQQALGQGPQFIFQYYREEENGRGNFPPRFSGLQFPNYSSELNVNALELDDSALYLCASSLRGGSETQYFGPGTRLLVL.

V and J are TRBV28 and TRBJ1-5; D gene ambiguous. V was pared by 3 bases and J by 7 bases, with 16 bases between. Germline CDR1 and CDR2: MDHEN and SYDVKM. There are 15 residues in the CDR3. CDR3 nucleotides: TGTGCCAGCAGTTTCTCCGCGGGTTATGCGCAGCCCCAGCATTTT. This encodes CASSFSAGYAQPQHF.

This clonotype occurred a few times. V gene TRBV27 combines with J gene TRBJ2-7; D possibly corresponds to TRBD2 (5 bases). The germline V and J ends were trimmed by 3 bases and 7 bases, with 10 bases remaining between them. Germline V lookup: CDR1 MNHEY, CDR2 SMNVEV (reference sequence). The CDR3 contains 12 residues. The CDR3, as DNA: TGTGCCAGCAGTTTTGCCGGGGTGGAGCAGTACTTC. This gives the protein CASSFAGVEQYF.

The rearrangement joins TRBV30 to TRBJ2-5; D gene ambiguous. Per the germline V gene, CDR1 is GTSNPN and CDR2 is SVGIG (reference sequence). V dropped 7 bases and J dropped 5 bases, with 8 bases sitting between them. CDR3 length: 10 residues. The CDR3, as DNA: TGTGCCTATGGACGGGAGACCCAGTACTTC. As protein: CAYGRETQYF.

This clonotype occurred many times. The gene calls are TRBV28 and TRBJ2-7, with TRBD1 identical over 9 bases. The V gene's germline CDR1 is MDHEN and CDR2 SYDVKM. V dropped 1 base and J dropped 0; count of bases not matched to a gene: 10. The CDR3 covers 18 residues. Here the CDR3 reads CASSLLTGGLSTSYEQYF. CDR3 DNA sequence: TGTGCCAGCAGTTTATTGACAGGGGGACTTTCTACCTCCTACGAGCAGTACTTC. Together with reference TRBV28 and TRBJ2-7, the CDR3 gives the full variable domain: DVKVTQSSRYLVKRTGEKVFLECVQDMDHENMFWYRQDPGLGLRLIYFSYDVKMKEKGDIPEGYSVSREKKERFSLILESASTNQTSMYLCASSLLTGGLSTSYEQYFGPGTRLTVT.

This clonotype occurred a few times. The CDR3 loop is CASSLAPWGASGSEETQYF. Here the CDR3 DNA reads TGTGCCAGCAGTTTGGCCCCCTGGGGGGCCAGCGGGAGCGAAGAGACCCAGTACTTC. This chain connects TRBV6-2 or TRBV6-3 to TRBJ2-5, with 8 bases identical to TRBD2. The CDR3 has 19 residues. Germline lookup yields CDR1 MNHEY and CDR2 SVGEGT. V shed 4 bases and J 3 bases; nucleotides not matched to a gene: 19.

CDR3 region: CASSPGLAAGYEQYF. The CDR3 DNA reads as TGTGCCAGCAGTCCCGGGTTAGCGGCCGGCTACGAGCAGTACTTC. The chain uses TRBV27 and TRBJ2-7, with a weak D call TRBD2 (6 bases). V lost 5 bases and J 3 bases, leaving 17 bases between the germline ends. Germline values: CDR1 MNHEY, CDR2 SMNVEV (reference sequence). The CDR3 is made up of 15 amino acids.

The chain employs TRBV20-1 and TRBJ2-3; 7 nucleotides match TRBD2. The CDR3 runs 17 residues. The V gene's germline CDR1 is DFQATT and CDR2 SNEGSKA (reference sequence). V shed 3 bases and J 3 bases; nucleotides not matched to a gene: 15. Here the CDR3 reads CSASPRLAAVWTDTQYF. Here the CDR3 DNA reads TGCAGTGCTAGTCCGCGACTAGCCGCTGTATGGACAGATACGCAGTATTTT.

This clonotype was recorded many times. The rearrangement uses TRBV12-3 or TRBV12-4 and TRBJ2-1; TRBD2 is a possible D gene (5 bases). V was cut by 6 bases and J by 2 bases, with 20 bases left in between. The CDR3 is 17 residues long. The CDR3 DNA is TGTGCCAGCAGCTACTTGTCGAGCGGTTGGGCCTACAATGAGCAGTTCTTC. This sequence encodes CASSYLSSGWAYNEQFF.

This chain joins TRBV29-1 and TRBJ1-3; TRBD1 might be the D (5 bases). The CDR3 sequence is 16 residues long. Germline V gene data show CDR1 as SQVTM and CDR2 as ANQGSEA. V lost 0 bases to trimming and J lost 0 bases, with 12 bases between them. CDR3 sequence (DNA): TGCAGCGTTGAAGATTTGGGGGACGGCTCTGGAAACACCATATATTTT. Translating it yields CSVEDLGDGSGNTIYF.

V and J are TRBV27 and TRBJ2-7; 9 nucleotides align to TRBD1. The germline CDR1 and CDR2 sequences are MNHEY and SMNVEV (reference sequence). CDR3 length: 16 residues. With V trimmed by 5 bases and J by 5 bases, 13 bases remained unmatched. The CDR3, as DNA: TGTGCCAGCAGTCCGCTGTGGGACAGGGCGACCCACGAGCAGTACTTC. It translates to CASSPLWDRATHEQYF.

This clonotype was detected many times. The chain recombines TRBV10-3 with TRBJ2-2; TRBD2 matches 8 bases. The trim removed 4 bases at V and 7 bases at J, leaving 8 bases unmatched. The CDR3 extends over 15 amino acids. Germline values: CDR1 ENHRY, CDR2 SYGVKD. CDR3 region: CAISGSGRGHGELFF. The DNA for the CDR3 is TGTGCCATCAGTGGCAGCGGGAGAGGGCACGGGGAGCTGTTTTTT.